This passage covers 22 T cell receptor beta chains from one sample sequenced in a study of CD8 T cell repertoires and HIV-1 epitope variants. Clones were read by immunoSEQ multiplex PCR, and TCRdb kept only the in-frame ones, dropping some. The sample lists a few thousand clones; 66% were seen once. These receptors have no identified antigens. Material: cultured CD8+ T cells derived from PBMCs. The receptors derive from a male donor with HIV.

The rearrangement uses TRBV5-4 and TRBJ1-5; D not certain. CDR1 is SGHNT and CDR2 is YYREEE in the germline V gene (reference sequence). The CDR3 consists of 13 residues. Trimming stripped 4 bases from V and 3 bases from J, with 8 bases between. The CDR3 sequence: CASSEGNNQPQHF. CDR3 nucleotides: TGTGCCAGCAGCGAGGGAAACAATCAGCCCCAGCATTTT.

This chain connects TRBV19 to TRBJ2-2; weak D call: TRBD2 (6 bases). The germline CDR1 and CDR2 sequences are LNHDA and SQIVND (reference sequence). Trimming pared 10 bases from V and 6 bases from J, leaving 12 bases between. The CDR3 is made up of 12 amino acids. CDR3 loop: CATTWGAGELFF. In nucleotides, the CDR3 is TGTGCCACTACCTGGGGGGCCGGGGAGCTGTTTTTT.

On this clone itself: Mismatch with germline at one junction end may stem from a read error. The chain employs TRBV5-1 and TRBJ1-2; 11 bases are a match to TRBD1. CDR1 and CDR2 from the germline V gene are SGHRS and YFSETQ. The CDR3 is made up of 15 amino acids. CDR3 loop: CASSPGQGVDYGYTF. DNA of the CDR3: TGTGCCAGCAGCCCGGGACAGGGGGTCGACTATGGCTACACCTTC.

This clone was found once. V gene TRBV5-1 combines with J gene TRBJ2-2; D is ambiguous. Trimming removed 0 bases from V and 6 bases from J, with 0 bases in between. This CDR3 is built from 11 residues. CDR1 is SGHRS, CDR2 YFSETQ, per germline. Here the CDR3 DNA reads TGCGCCAGCAGCTTGGCCGGGGAGCTGTTTTTT. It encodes CASSLAGELFF.

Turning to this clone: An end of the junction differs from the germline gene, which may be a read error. The CDR3 loop reads CASSLGIRTDTQYF. The CDR3 DNA is TGTGCTAGCAGCTTAGGTATACGTACAGATACGCAGTATTTT. The rearrangement uses TRBV7-7 and TRBJ2-3; D uncertain. The CDR3 extends over 14 amino acids. Germline V gives CDR1 SSHAT, CDR2 FNYEAQ (reference sequence).

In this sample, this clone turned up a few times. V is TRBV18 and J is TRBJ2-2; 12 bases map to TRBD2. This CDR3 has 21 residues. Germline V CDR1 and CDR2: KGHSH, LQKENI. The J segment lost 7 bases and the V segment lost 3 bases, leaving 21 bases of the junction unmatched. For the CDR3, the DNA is TGTGCCAGCTCACCCAGAGGAGGACTAGCGGGACCAGGAACCAAGGGCGGGGAGCTGTTTTTT. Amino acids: CASSPRGGLAGPGTKGGELFF.

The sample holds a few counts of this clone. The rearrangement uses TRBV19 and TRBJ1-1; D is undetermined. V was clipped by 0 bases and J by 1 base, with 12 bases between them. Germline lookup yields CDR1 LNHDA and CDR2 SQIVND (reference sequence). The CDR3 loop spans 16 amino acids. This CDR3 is CASSIDAGRANTEAFF. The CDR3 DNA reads TGTGCCAGTAGTATAGATGCCGGCCGGGCGAACACTGAAGCTTTCTTT. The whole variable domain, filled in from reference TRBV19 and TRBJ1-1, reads DGGITQSPKYLFRKEGQNVTLSCEQNLNHDAMYWYRQDPGQGLRLIYYSQIVNDFQKGDIAEGYSVSREKKESFPLTVTSAQKNPTAFYLCASSIDAGRANTEAFFGQGTRLTVV.

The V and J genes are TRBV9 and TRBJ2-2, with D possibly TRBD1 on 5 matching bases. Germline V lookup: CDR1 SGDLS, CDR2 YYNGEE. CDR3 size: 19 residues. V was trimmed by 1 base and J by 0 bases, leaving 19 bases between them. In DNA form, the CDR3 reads TGTGCCAGCAGCGTACGATTGGACACCGGGTATTCGAACACCGGGGAGCTGTTTTTT. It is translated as CASSVRLDTGYSNTGELFF.

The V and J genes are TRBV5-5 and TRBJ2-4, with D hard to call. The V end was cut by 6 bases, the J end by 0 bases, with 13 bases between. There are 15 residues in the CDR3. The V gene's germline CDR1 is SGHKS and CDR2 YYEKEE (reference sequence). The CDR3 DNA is TGTGCCAGCACCTCGCCGACCCTAGCCAAAAACATTCAGTACTTC. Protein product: CASTSPTLAKNIQYF.

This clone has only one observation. This chain's CDR3 is CSVEGGRDTQEQYF. The CDR3 nucleotides read TGCAGCGTTGAGGGGGGCCGGGACACACAGGAGCAGTACTTC. V usage is TRBV29-1 and J usage is TRBJ2-7; the D call may be TRBD1 or TRBD2 (6 bases each). V lost 3 bases to trimming and J lost 7 bases, with 19 bases between them. This CDR3 region has 14 residues. Germline CDR1 SQVTM, CDR2 ANQGSEA.

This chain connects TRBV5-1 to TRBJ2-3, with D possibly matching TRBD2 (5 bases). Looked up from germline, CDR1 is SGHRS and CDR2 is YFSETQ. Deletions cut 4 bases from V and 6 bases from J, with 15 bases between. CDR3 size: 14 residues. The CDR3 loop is CASSHYGGGDTQYF. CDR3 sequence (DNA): TGCGCCAGCAGCCACTACGGAGGTGGCGATACGCAGTATTTT.

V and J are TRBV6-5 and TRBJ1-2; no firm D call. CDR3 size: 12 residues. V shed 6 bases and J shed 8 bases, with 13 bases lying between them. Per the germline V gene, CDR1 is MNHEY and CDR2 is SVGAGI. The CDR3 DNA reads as TGTGCCAGCAGAAGAGACCAAGGAGGCTACACCTTC. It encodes CASRRDQGGYTF.

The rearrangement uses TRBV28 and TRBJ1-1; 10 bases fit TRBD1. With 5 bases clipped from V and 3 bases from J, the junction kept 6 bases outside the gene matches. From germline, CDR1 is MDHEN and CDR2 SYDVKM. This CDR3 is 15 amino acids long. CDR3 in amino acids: CASSPIGQGDTEAFF. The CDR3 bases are TGTGCCAGCAGTCCGATAGGACAGGGGGACACTGAAGCTTTCTTT.

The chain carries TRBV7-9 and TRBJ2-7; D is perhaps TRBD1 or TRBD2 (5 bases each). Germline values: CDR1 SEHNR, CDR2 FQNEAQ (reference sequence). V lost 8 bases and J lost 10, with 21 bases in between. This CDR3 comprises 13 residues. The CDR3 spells CASLGARGSTQYF. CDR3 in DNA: TGTGCCAGCCTTGGAGCCCGGGGCTCGACTCAGTACTTC.

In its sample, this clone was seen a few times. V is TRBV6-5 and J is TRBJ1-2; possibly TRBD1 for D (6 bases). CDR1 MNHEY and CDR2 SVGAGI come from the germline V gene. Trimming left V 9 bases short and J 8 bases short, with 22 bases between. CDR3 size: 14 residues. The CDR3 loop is CASGPKGGPRGYTF. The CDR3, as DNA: TGTGCCAGTGGGCCAAAGGGGGGCCCGAGAGGCTACACCTTC.

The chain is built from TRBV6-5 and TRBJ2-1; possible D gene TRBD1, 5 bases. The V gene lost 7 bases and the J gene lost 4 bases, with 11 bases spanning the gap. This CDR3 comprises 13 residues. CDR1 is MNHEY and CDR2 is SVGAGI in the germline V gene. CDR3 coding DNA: TGTGCCAGCACCCCGACAGCTTACAATGAGCAGTTCTTC. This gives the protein CASTPTAYNEQFF.

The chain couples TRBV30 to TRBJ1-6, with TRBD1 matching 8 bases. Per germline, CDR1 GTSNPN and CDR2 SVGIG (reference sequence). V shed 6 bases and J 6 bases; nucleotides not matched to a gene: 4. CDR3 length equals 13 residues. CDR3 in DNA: TGTGCCTGCCGCACAGGGGGTAATTCACCCCTCCACTTT. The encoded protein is CACRTGGNSPLHF.

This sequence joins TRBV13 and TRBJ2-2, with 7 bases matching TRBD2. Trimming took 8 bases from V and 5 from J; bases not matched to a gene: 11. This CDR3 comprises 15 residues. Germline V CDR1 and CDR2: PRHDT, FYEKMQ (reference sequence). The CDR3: CASGGAGVETGELFF. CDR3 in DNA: TGTGCCAGCGGAGGGGCGGGAGTGGAAACCGGGGAGCTGTTTTTT.

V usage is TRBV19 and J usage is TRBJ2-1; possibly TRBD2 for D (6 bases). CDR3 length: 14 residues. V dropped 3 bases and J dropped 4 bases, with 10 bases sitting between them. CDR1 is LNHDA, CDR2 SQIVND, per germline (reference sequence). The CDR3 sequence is CASSMSGLYNEQFF. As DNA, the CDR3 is TGTGCCAGTAGTATGTCGGGACTTTACAATGAGCAGTTCTTC.

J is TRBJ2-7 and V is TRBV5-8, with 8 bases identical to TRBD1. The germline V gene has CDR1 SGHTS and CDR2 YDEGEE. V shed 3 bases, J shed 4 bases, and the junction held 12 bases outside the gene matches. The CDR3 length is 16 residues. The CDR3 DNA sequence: TGTGCCAGCAGCTGGCAGTCGACCAGGGGGCTATACGAGCAGTACTTC. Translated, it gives CASSWQSTRGLYEQYF.

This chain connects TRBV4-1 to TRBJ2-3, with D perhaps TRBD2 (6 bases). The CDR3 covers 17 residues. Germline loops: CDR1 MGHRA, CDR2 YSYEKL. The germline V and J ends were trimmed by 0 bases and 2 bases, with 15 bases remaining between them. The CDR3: CASSQDPWGLPTDTQYF. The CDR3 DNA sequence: TGCGCCAGCAGCCAAGATCCCTGGGGACTCCCCACAGATACGCAGTATTTT.

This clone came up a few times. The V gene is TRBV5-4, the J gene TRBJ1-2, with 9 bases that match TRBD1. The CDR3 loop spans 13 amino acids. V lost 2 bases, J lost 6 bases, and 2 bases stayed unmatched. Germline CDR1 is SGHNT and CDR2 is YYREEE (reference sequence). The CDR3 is CASSFRTGDGYTF. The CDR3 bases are TGTGCCAGCAGCTTTAGGACAGGGGATGGCTACACCTTC.